This is a list of T cell receptor beta chains from one sample in a study of blood T cell repertoires in COVID-19. The protocol was immunoSEQ multiplex PCR, while the TCRdb copy is restricted to in-frame clones and leaves out a portion. Of tens of thousands of clones detected, 80% to 90% appear once; the ten largest clones hold 0.9% to 1.5%. Sequenced sample: peripheral blood. The receptors originated from a man aged 35 to 55 with acute or convalescent COVID-19. CDR3s include the opening cysteine and the closing phenylalanine or tryptophan. D genes are given only for firm matches. Clone size is given for some rows only: seen once, a few or many times, or a class if the clone is expanded.

v_gene	abundance	len	j_gene	d_gene	CDR3nt	CDR3aa
TRBV6-6	.	13	TRBJ1-2	.	TGTGCCAGCAGTCCAGGGGTGGGAGAGGGCTACACCTTC	CASSPGVGEGYTF
TRBV14	.	16	TRBJ1-4	.	TGTGCCAGCAGCCAATATAACAGGGCAACTAATGAAAAACTGTTTTTT	CASSQYNRATNEKLFF
TRBV19	.	13	TRBJ2-5	.	TGTGCCAGTAGTATAACCAGGGAAGAGACCCAGTACTTC	CASSITREETQYF
TRBV10-3	.	16	TRBJ1-5	TRBD1	TGTGCCACCTTCAATCCCGAGGACAGGTTGGATCAGCCCCAGCATTTT	CATFNPEDRLDQPQHF
TRBV6-6	once	16	TRBJ1-1	.	TGTGCCAGCAGTTACTATCACATAGCGGGCTACACTGAAGCTTTCTTT	CASSYYHIAGYTEAFF
TRBV7-9	.	14	TRBJ1-2	TRBD1	TGTGCCAGCAGCCCGGGGACAGCCTACTATGGCTACACCTTC	CASSPGTAYYGYTF
TRBV11-2	.	16	TRBJ1-1	TRBD1	TGTGCCAGCAGCCTTGGACAGGGGGGCCTGAACACTGAAGCTTTCTTT	CASSLGQGGLNTEAFF
TRBV19	.	15	TRBJ1-5	TRBD1	TGTGCCAGTAGTATTTCAGGACAGGGAGGTCAGCCCCAGCATTTT	CASSISGQGGQPQHF
TRBV5-4	.	15	TRBJ2-3	.	TGTGCCAGCAGCTCTCCAGTCCCCGGGACAGATACGCAGTATTTT	CASSSPVPGTDTQYF
TRBV2	.	13	TRBJ1-4	.	TGTGCCAGCAGTGACAGCGGGGCTGAAAAACTGTTTTTT	CASSDSGAEKLFF
TRBV11-3	.	12	TRBJ1-1	.	TGTGCCAGCAGCCCCACGAGGACTGAAGCTTTCTTT	CASSPTRTEAFF
TRBV29-1	.	11	TRBJ2-7	TRBD1	TGCAGCGGAGGACAGGGTTACGAGCAGTACTTC	CSGGQGYEQYF
TRBV9	.	14	TRBJ2-1	.	TGTGCCAGCAGCGTAGGTGGCCCCCATAATGAGCAGTTCTTC	CASSVGGPHNEQFF
TRBV4-1	.	14	TRBJ1-2	.	TGCGCCAGCAGCCAAGATACGGAGAGGGAGGGCTACACCTTC	CASSQDTEREGYTF
TRBV2	.	16	TRBJ1-6	TRBD1	TGTGCCAGCCATCCGGTTCCCGGACAGGGGTCCCCACCCCTCCACTTT	CASHPVPGQGSPPLHF
TRBV3-1/TRBV3-2	.	14	TRBJ2-1	.	TGTGCCAGCAGCCAAGACCCCCGCGGCAATGAGCAGTTCTTC	CASSQDPRGNEQFF
TRBV6-6	.	18	TRBJ1-2	TRBD1	TGTGCCAGCAGTCAGTTCCCGGGCAGACAGGGAGGAGATGGTGGCTACACCTTC	CASSQFPGRQGGDGGYTF
TRBV27	once	15	TRBJ1-2	TRBD1	TGTGCCAGCAGTCCCCGGGACAGACCTAACTATGGCTACACCTTC	CASSPRDRPNYGYTF
TRBV5-1	.	15	TRBJ1-1	TRBD1	TGCGCCAGCAGCTCTCAACAGGGGTTAGTCACTGAAGCTTTCTTT	CASSSQQGLVTEAFF
TRBV30	.	14	TRBJ1-2	TRBD1	TGTGCCTGGAGTGCCGGACAGGGGGTTAATGGCTACACCTTC	CAWSAGQGVNGYTF
TRBV24-1	few	18	TRBJ2-7	TRBD1	TGTGCCACCAGTTCCGGGACAGGTTCCTTCATGGCCGAGTACGAGCAGTACTTC	CATSSGTGSFMAEYEQYF
TRBV24-1	once	15	TRBJ2-5	TRBD2	TGTGCCACCAGTGTGGGAGGGGCTAGCCAAGAGACCCAGTACTTC	CATSVGGASQETQYF
TRBV2	.	13	TRBJ2-2	.	TGTGCCAGCACCCCCCAGAAATCCGGGGAGCTGTTTTTT	CASTPQKSGELFF
TRBV29-1	.	12	TRBJ1-3	.	TGCAGCGTTGGGCAGACTGGAAACACCATATATTTT	CSVGQTGNTIYF
TRBV19	.	13	TRBJ1-5	.	TGTGCCAGTAGTATGGTACAGAACCAGCCCCAGCATTTT	CASSMVQNQPQHF
TRBV5-5	.	16	TRBJ2-3	TRBD2	TGTGCCAGCAGCTTGACGCAACTAGCGGGGGTTGATACGCAGTATTTT	CASSLTQLAGVDTQYF
TRBV5-1	.	15	TRBJ1-1	TRBD1	TGCGCCAGCAGCCCGCGGGACAGGGGGAACACTGAAGCTTTCTTT	CASSPRDRGNTEAFF
TRBV15	once	14	TRBJ2-5	.	TGTGCCACCAGCAGGCTAGATAGTAGTGAGACCCAGTACTTC	CATSRLDSSETQYF
TRBV30	.	15	TRBJ2-5	TRBD1	TGTGCCTGGAGCCCGAGGGGACAGGGACGAGAGACCCAGTACTTC	CAWSPRGQGRETQYF
TRBV6-5	.	15	TRBJ1-2	.	TGTGCCAGCACCTCCGGAGGGGCAGGTAACTATGGCTACACCTTC	CASTSGGAGNYGYTF
TRBV5-1	.	17	TRBJ2-2	TRBD1	TGCGCCAGCAGCCCAATTAGGGGGCCTCGTGGTACCGGGGAGCTGTTTTTT	CASSPIRGPRGTGELFF
TRBV24-1	.	15	TRBJ1-2	.	TGTGCCACCAGGACCGAAGGGGCCCCTAACTATGGCTACACCTTC	CATRTEGAPNYGYTF